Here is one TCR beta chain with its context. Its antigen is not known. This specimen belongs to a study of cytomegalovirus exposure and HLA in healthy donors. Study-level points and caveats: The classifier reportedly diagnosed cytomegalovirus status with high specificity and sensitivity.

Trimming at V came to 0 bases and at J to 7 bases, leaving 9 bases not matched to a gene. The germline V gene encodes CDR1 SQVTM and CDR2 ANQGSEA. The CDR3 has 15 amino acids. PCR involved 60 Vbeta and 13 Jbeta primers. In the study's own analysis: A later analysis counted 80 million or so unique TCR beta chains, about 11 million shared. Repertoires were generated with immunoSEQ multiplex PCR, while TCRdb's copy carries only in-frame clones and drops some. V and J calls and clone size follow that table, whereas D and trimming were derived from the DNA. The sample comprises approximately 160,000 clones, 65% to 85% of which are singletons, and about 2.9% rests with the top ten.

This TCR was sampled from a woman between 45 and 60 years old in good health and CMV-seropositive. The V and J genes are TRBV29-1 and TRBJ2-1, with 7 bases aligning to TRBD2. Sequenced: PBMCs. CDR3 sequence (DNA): TGCAGCGTTGAAGATGGACTAGTATCTCCTAATGAGCAGTTCTTC. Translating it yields CSVEDGLVSPNEQFF.